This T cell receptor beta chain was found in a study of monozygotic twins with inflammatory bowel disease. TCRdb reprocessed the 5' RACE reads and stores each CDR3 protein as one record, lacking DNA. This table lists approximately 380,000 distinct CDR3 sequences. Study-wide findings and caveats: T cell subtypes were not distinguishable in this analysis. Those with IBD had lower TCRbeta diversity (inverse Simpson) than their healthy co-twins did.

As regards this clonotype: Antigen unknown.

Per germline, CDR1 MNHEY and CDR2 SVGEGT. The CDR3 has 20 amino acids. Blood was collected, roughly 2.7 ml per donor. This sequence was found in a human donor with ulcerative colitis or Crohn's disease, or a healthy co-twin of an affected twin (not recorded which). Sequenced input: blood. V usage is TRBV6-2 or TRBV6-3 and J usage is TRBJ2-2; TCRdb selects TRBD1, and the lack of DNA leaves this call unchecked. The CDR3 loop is CASPPSDSTPLTSNTGELFF.